This is a list of T cell receptor beta chains from one sample in a study of blood T cell repertoires in COVID-19. Generated by immunoSEQ multiplex PCR, the TCRdb table keeps only in-frame clones and is missing some. The sample records roughly 260,000 clones, around 92% being singletons. The sample taken for sequencing was peripheral blood. The source of these receptors is a person aged 18-30 years with COVID-19, enrolled during active disease. The CDR3 runs from the conserved cysteine through the conserved F or W. The D gene is left open where the match is weak.

TRBV19	-	TRBJ1-1	CASSTDGRSTEAFF
TRBV10-3	TRBD2	TRBJ2-7	CAISGDLAGAYEQYF
TRBV3-1/TRBV3-2	TRBD1	TRBJ2-5	CASRQGAGETQYF
TRBV5-1	-	TRBJ1-5	CASSLGEGQPQHF
TRBV3-1/TRBV3-2	TRBD2	TRBJ2-3	CASSQGLAVARSADTQYF
TRBV5-1	TRBD2	TRBJ2-7	CASSLAPSGGSYEQYF
TRBV4-1	-	TRBJ2-2	CASSQDRGLNTGELFF
TRBV4-3	TRBD1	TRBJ2-7	CASSQEGLYRTGGHEQYF
TRBV10-3	-	TRBJ1-2	CAIGALGGGYTF
TRBV7-9	-	TRBJ1-1	CASSSKELLSNTEAFF
TRBV7-2	TRBD1	TRBJ2-7	CASRRDRFPYEQYF
TRBV6-1	TRBD1	TRBJ2-3	CASSEGTGGTDTQYF
TRBV14	TRBD2	TRBJ2-1	CASSQGLAGYNEQFF
TRBV6-4	-	TRBJ1-5	CASSVLRGSSRLPSGQPQHF
TRBV4-3	-	TRBJ1-5	CASSQDALRGPESNQPQHF
TRBV28	TRBD2	TRBJ2-1	CASSPGIAGGHNEQFF
TRBV21-1	-	TRBJ2-7	CATVKTGPLGEQYF
TRBV10-3	-	TRBJ2-7	CAISLGAGASYEQYF
TRBV24-1	TRBD1	TRBJ2-4	CATSDSGTGKTKNIQYF
TRBV24-1	-	TRBJ1-2	CATSDSRGHSGYTF
TRBV6-5	-	TRBJ2-5	CASRFIGGAETQYF